This T cell receptor (beta chain) stems from a study of blood T cell repertoires in COVID-19. On the study more broadly: COVID-19 samples from acute and convalescent phases originated in the United States, Italy and Spain. T cells, B-cell-depleted T cells, or PBMCs supplied cDNA or gDNA.

V lost 4 bases, J lost 3 bases, and 4 bases stayed unmatched. Germline CDR1 LGHNA, CDR2 YNFKEQ. CDR3 length: 16 residues. A word on this clone: The sample contains more than one DNA sequence encoding this CDR3.

Sequencing used immunoSEQ multiplex PCR; TCRdb keeps in-frame clones, though not all of them. The table includes 45,000 to 55,000 clones, roughly 87% detected once. This TCR was recovered from a man aged 45-65 years with active COVID-19. The chain couples TRBV4-2 to TRBJ2-1, with 12 bases matching TRBD2. Sequencing was carried out using peripheral blood. DNA for the CDR3: TGTGCCAGCAGCCCTCGACTAGCGGGGGACTACAATGAGCAGTTCTTC. It specifies CASSPRLAGDYNEQFF.